The 7 T cell receptor beta chains below were found in one sample sequenced in a study of T cells after yellow fever vaccination. MiXCR, applied by TCRdb to the 5' RACE reads, yields one record per CDR3 protein. The repertoire has 340,000 or so distinct CDR3 sequences, about 12% of them found once; the top ten carry roughly 3.1%. The sample consisted of CD4+ T cells sorted from PBMCs, taken 15 days after the yellow fever booster vaccination. These receptors were obtained from a young man who received the YFV17D yellow fever vaccine.

This clonotype has just a few counts. This chain uses TRBV6-6 with TRBJ1-3; D remains ambiguous. The V end was cut by 8 bases, the J end by 6 bases, with 5 bases between. Germline V lookup: CDR1 MNHNY, CDR2 SVGAGI (reference sequence). There are 10 residues in the CDR3. The chain's CDR3 is CASGSNTIYF. The CDR3 DNA reads TGTGCCAGCGGGTCAAACACCATATATTTT.

This chain connects TRBV21-1 to TRBJ2-2; the table's D call TRBD1 went unverified against the DNA. TRBV21-1 corresponds to a pseudogene. CDR3 length: 16 amino acids. The CDR3 sequence: CASSKLGQGNTGELFF. For the CDR3, the DNA is TGTGCCAGCAGCAAACTGGGACAGGGGAACACCGGGGAGCTGTTTTTT.

V and J are TRBV4-1 and TRBJ1-2; D is perhaps TRBD1 (5 bases). CDR3 length equals 15 residues. The V and J ends lost 1 base and 4 bases respectively, with 13 bases between them. CDR1 and CDR2 from the germline V gene are MGHRA and YSYEKL. The chain's CDR3 is CASSQGGAPVYGYTF. The CDR3, as DNA: TGCGCCAGCAGCCAAGGCGGGGCGCCAGTCTATGGCTACACCTTC.

This chain connects TRBV12-5 to TRBJ2-5; D gene uncertain. CDR3 length: 11 amino acids. Trimming shortened V by 3 bases and J by 4 bases, and 3 bases separated the two germline ends. From germline, CDR1 is LGHNT and CDR2 FRNRAP. Here the CDR3 reads CASGFGETQYF. The CDR3 DNA reads as TGTGCTAGTGGTTTTGGAGAGACCCAGTACTTC.

The rearrangement joins TRBV3-1 to TRBJ2-6; D is unresolved. Germline assignment: CDR1 LGHDT and CDR2 YNNKEL (reference sequence). The CDR3 has 13 amino acids. The V end was cut by 6 bases, the J end by 7 bases, with 10 bases between. CDR3 in amino acids: CASRDGSANVLTF. Written as DNA, the CDR3 is TGTGCCAGCAGGGATGGTAGTGCCAACGTCCTGACTTTC.

This rearrangement joins TRBV10-3 to TRBJ2-1, with 8 bases identical to TRBD2. CDR3 length: 17 residues. V was clipped by 3 bases and J by 9 bases; unmatched bases: 16. The germline V gene has CDR1 ENHRY and CDR2 SYGVKD. CDR3 bases: TGTGCCATCAGTGATGGGTTAGCGGGGCCCGGATGGAGTGAGCAGTTCTTC. Its protein is CAISDGLAGPGWSEQFF.

This clonotype was detected only a few times. The chain combines TRBV6-5 with TRBJ2-6; TRBD1 matches 9 bases. CDR1 is MNHEY and CDR2 is SVGAGI in the germline V gene. This CDR3 comprises 18 residues. V shed 2 bases, J shed 2 bases, and the junction held 7 bases outside the gene matches. In DNA form, the CDR3 reads TGTGCCAGCAGTTACACCCCACAGGGGGCGGCTGGGGCCAACGTCCTGACTTTC. Translation: CASSYTPQGAAGANVLTF.